This T cell receptor (beta chain) derives from a study of CD8+CD57+ T cells in acquired aplastic anemia. Study outcomes and limitations: Patients shared just under 30 CD8+ CDR3 sequences with controls. CD8+ Simpson's diversity did not differ significantly between patients and controls.

Genomic DNA was employed as the template in profiling TCR beta VDJ and CDR3. Using its own MiXCR run on the reads, TCRdb lists one record per CDR3 protein. The sample lists tens of thousands of distinct CDR3 sequences, 60% to 75% occurring once. The length of the CDR3 is 14 residues. Germline CDR1 ENHRY, CDR2 SYGVKD. V was shortened by 7 bases and J by 1 base, with 14 bases between the two germline ends. CD8+CD57+ cell expansion had been shown by flow cytometry in patients chosen for sequencing. In all patients, the disease was severe acquired aplastic anemia. Prior therapy had not been administered to any patient at the time of blood sampling. A word on this clonotype: What it binds is unknown.

The material sequenced was sorted CD4+, CD8+, or CD8+CD57+ T cells (not recorded which) from PBMCs. The source of this sequence is a human donor with aplastic anemia. V gene TRBV10-3 combines with J gene TRBJ2-7; possible D gene TRBD2, 6 bases. The CDR3 DNA reads TGTGCCATCACGGAGGGCGCCGGGTCCTACGAGCAGTACTTC. This codes for CAITEGAGSYEQYF.